This T cell receptor beta chain was observed in a study of shared clonotypes between healthy human individuals. Germline assignment: CDR1 SGHVT and CDR2 SQSDAQ. V dropped 4 bases and J dropped 5; count of bases not matched to a gene: 4. This CDR3 region has 14 residues. Profiling relied on immunoSEQ multiplex PCR, and the TCRdb table lists in-frame clones only, not all of them. The sample yields approximately 350,000 clones, less than 85% seen once. The clonotype comes from a man aged 30 to 39 in good health. Sequencing was done on a sample of memory CD4+ T cells sorted from blood. Subset of the sample: CD45RA-negative fraction. This chain connects TRBV7-4 to TRBJ1-4; 7 bases align to TRBD1. In DNA, the CDR3 is TGTGCCAGCAGCTCGGGGACAGCAAATGAAAAACTGTTTTTT. Translation: CASSSGTANEKLFF.